This T cell receptor beta chain was documented in a study of T cell responses to AZD1222 COVID-19 vaccine. Notes on the study in general: Clonal diversity was possibly underestimated, and white British individuals and females predominated among donors. There were repertoire samples only from the period after the peak T cell response. When two AZD1222 doses had been given, Spike-specific TCR breadth and depth rose. Baseline antibody screening turned up just a handful of seropositive AZD1222 recipients.

Unmatched junction bases numbered 8, after V lost 3 bases and J lost 5 bases. The CDR3 consists of 15 residues. CDR1 and CDR2 (germline): SGHVS, FQNEAQ. This clone appeared a few times. What it binds is unknown. Profiling relied on immunoSEQ multiplex PCR, and the TCRdb table lists in-frame clones only, not all of them. The profile shows 90,000 to 95,000 clones, more than 75% of them singletons. The source is an adult in good health. The chain employs TRBV7-8 and TRBJ2-5; 8 bases map to TRBD2. The material was peripheral blood, obtained on day 0 of AZD1222 vaccination. CDR3 nucleotides: TGTGCCAGCAGCTTTTCTAGTAGCGGGGTTGAGACCCAGTACTTC. It is translated as CASSFSSSGVETQYF.